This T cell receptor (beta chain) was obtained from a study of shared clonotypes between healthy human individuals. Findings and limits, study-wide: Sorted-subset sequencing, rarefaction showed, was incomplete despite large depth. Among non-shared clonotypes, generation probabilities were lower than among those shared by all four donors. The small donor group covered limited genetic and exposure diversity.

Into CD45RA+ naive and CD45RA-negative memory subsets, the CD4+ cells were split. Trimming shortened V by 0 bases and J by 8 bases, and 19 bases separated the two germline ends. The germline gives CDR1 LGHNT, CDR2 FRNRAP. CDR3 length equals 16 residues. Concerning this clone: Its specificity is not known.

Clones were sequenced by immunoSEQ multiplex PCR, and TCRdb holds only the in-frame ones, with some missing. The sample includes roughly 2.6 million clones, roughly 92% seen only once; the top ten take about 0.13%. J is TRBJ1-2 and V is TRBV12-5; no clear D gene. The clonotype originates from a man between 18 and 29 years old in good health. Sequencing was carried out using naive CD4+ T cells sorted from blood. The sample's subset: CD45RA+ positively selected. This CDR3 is CASGLVQSPRTGGYTF. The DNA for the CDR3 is TGTGCTAGTGGTTTGGTCCAGAGTCCCCGGACCGGGGGCTACACCTTC.